These T cell receptor beta chains were read from a single sample in a study of cytomegalovirus exposure and HLA in healthy donors. Data came from immunoSEQ multiplex PCR; TCRdb stores just in-frame clones and leaves some out. The sample has some 150,000 clones; 80% are singletons. Sequences were obtained from PBMCs. These receptors originate from a man aged 25-45 years in good health and CMV-seronegative. The CDR3 runs from the conserved cysteine through the conserved F or W. Each record gives: J gene, clone size, V gene, D gene, CDR3 protein, CDR3 DNA. The D gene is left open where the match is weak. Only part of the rows carry a size: once, few, many, or a class if the clone is expanded.

>TRBJ1-2|once|TRBV5-6|NA
CASSLRGVAEVGGYTF
TGTGCCAGCAGCTTGAGAGGTGTAGCTGAGGTTGGTGGCTACACCTTC
>TRBJ1-1|NA|TRBV7-6|NA
CASSLDVGGVISPTEAFF
TGTGCCAGCAGCTTAGATGTAGGAGGGGTCATTTCGCCCACTGAAGCTTTCTTT
>TRBJ2-1|NA|TRBV5-4|TRBD1
CASSLWQGAAYNEQFF
TGTGCCAGCAGCTTGTGGCAGGGGGCCGCCTACAATGAGCAGTTCTTC
>TRBJ2-1|NA|TRBV11-2|TRBD2
CASLGERGEDEQFF
TGTGCCAGCCTTGGGGAGCGGGGGGAGGATGAGCAGTTCTTC
>TRBJ2-2|NA|TRBV5-4|TRBD2
CASSLVSGAGELFF
TGTGCCAGCAGCTTGGTCAGCGGGGCCGGGGAGCTGTTTTTT
>TRBJ2-1|NA|TRBV27|TRBD2
CASRRGSEQFF
TGTGCCAGCAGGCGGGGGTCTGAGCAGTTCTTC
>TRBJ1-1|few|TRBV7-8|TRBD1
CASSYGTGINTEAFF
TGTGCCAGCAGTTACGGGACAGGGATCAACACTGAAGCTTTCTTT
>TRBJ1-2|NA|TRBV25-1|TRBD1
CANSQDRGHGYTF
TGTGCCAATTCCCAGGACAGGGGTCATGGCTACACCTTC
>TRBJ2-1|NA|TRBV5-1|NA
CASTMDSRSYNEQFF
TGCGCCAGCACGATGGACAGCCGCTCCTACAATGAGCAGTTCTTC
>TRBJ2-1|NA|TRBV7-3|NA
CASSLFAGTYNEQFF
TGTGCCAGCAGCCTATTCGCGGGAACCTACAATGAGCAGTTCTTC
>TRBJ1-5|NA|TRBV28|NA
CASRQIYSNQPQHF
TGTGCCAGCAGACAGATTTATAGCAATCAGCCCCAGCATTTT
>TRBJ1-2|NA|TRBV6-5|NA
CASSYPAGEGGYTF
TGTGCCAGCAGTTATCCGGCAGGGGAGGGTGGCTACACCTTC
>TRBJ1-5|NA|TRBV2|TRBD1
CASSASTGSDQPQHF
TGTGCCAGCAGTGCCTCGACAGGGAGTGATCAGCCCCAGCATTTT
>TRBJ2-3|NA|TRBV15|NA
CATSRDLRTDTQYF
TGTGCCACCAGCAGAGATCTCCGCACAGATACGCAGTATTTT
>TRBJ2-7|NA|TRBV13|NA
CASSPLGAGEVYEQYF
TGTGCCAGCAGCCCCTTGGGGGCGGGAGAAGTCTACGAGCAGTACTTC
>TRBJ2-7|NA|TRBV5-4|NA
CASSLQGRDYEQYF
TGTGCCAGCAGCTTACAGGGAAGGGACTACGAGCAGTACTTC
>TRBJ1-5|few|TRBV6-1|NA
CASLEGLNQPQHF
TGTGCCAGCCTCGAAGGACTAAATCAGCCCCAGCATTTT
>TRBJ1-1|NA|TRBV9|NA
CASSVGIGVPREAFF
TGTGCCAGCAGCGTAGGGATAGGGGTGCCGCGTGAAGCTTTCTTT
>TRBJ2-7|NA|TRBV28|NA
CASKTGLAHEQYF
TGTGCCAGCAAAACGGGACTCGCCCACGAGCAGTACTTC
>TRBJ2-5|NA|TRBV10-1|TRBD2
CASSEFGLGVGTQYF
TGCGCCAGCAGTGAGTTTGGACTAGGGGTTGGGACCCAGTACTTC
>TRBJ2-2|NA|TRBV4-3|TRBD1
CASSKSDPGGAETGELFF
TGCGCCAGCAGCAAAAGTGACCCAGGGGGCGCTGAAACCGGGGAGCTGTTTTTT
>TRBJ1-4|NA|TRBV7-9|NA
CASSLGEANEKLFF
TGTGCCAGCAGCTTGGGGGAGGCGAATGAAAAACTGTTTTTT
>TRBJ1-3|once|TRBV2|NA
CARRQGNTIYF
TGTGCCAGACGTCAGGGAAACACCATATATTTT
>TRBJ1-1|NA|TRBV19|TRBD1
CAATPTTGGTEAFF
TGTGCCGCAACCCCCACCACAGGGGGCACTGAAGCTTTCTTT
>TRBJ2-5|once|TRBV7-8|TRBD1
CASSLAPTGRKETQYF
TGTGCCAGCAGCTTAGCTCCGACAGGGCGGAAAGAGACCCAGTACTTC
>TRBJ1-1|NA|TRBV27|NA
CASSSHTGLNTEAFF
TGTGCCAGCAGTTCACACACAGGACTGAACACTGAAGCTTTCTTT
>TRBJ1-5|NA|TRBV7-2|NA
CASSLARALGQPQHF
TGTGCCAGCAGCTTAGCGAGGGCCCTCGGGCAGCCCCAGCATTTT
>TRBJ1-1|NA|TRBV27|TRBD1
CASSPWTGYEAFF
TGTGCCAGCAGTCCCTGGACAGGGTATGAAGCTTTCTTT
>TRBJ2-3|NA|TRBV18|TRBD1
CASSSFTRDSHTDTQYF
TGTGCCAGCTCATCTTTTACCCGGGACAGTCACACAGATACGCAGTATTTT
>TRBJ2-1|NA|TRBV9|TRBD1
CASSSRTGSRDEQFF
TGTGCCAGCAGCTCCCGGACAGGGAGTCGGGATGAGCAGTTCTTC
>TRBJ1-1|once|TRBV6-6|TRBD1
CASSPGTGNTEAFF
TGTGCCAGCAGTCCCGGGACAGGGAACACTGAAGCTTTCTTT
>TRBJ1-6|once|TRBV30|TRBD1
CAWGTGVNSPLHF
TGTGCCTGGGGGACAGGGGTTAATTCACCCCTCCACTTT
>TRBJ1-1|NA|TRBV9|NA
CASSVDGRTNTEAFF
TGTGCCAGCAGCGTAGATGGGAGGACAAACACTGAAGCTTTCTTT
>TRBJ1-2|once|TRBV4-1|NA
CASSQEAGGAYGYTF
TGCGCCAGCAGCCAAGAGGCCGGGGGGGCTTATGGCTACACCTTC
>TRBJ1-3|NA|TRBV11-2|NA
CASSHNTIYF
TGTGCCAGCAGTCATAACACCATATATTTT
>TRBJ2-7|NA|TRBV11-2|TRBD1
CASSLGWDRAFYEQYF
TGTGCCAGCAGCTTAGGGTGGGACAGGGCGTTCTACGAGCAGTACTTC
>TRBJ2-3|NA|TRBV7-9|NA
CASSHIPPRETDTQYF
TGTGCCAGCAGTCATATTCCACCCAGGGAAACAGATACGCAGTATTTT
>TRBJ2-3|NA|TRBV6-4|NA
CASSDAAASTDTQYF
TGTGCCAGCAGTGACGCGGCAGCTAGCACAGATACGCAGTATTTT
>TRBJ1-1|NA|TRBV30|NA
CAWSVFQGRDTEAFF
TGTGCCTGGAGTGTTTTTCAGGGTAGGGACACTGAAGCTTTCTTT
>TRBJ2-7|NA|TRBV9|NA
CASSVGRDYEQYF
TGTGCCAGCAGCGTTGGGAGAGACTACGAGCAGTACTTC
>TRBJ1-2|NA|TRBV5-1|NA
CASRLTGGPRYGYTF
TGCGCCAGCAGACTGACAGGCGGACCTAGGTATGGCTACACCTTC